The present entry profiles one T cell receptor (beta chain) with its context. No antigen is known for it. A much larger clone lies one base from this, so it may be a read error. This sample is drawn from a study of post-analysis software for immune sequencing data. Study-wide results and limits: TRBV5-6, TRBV5-1 and TRBV20-1 were among a few TRBV segments more frequent in patients than controls.

The library was made from cDNA and included unique molecular identifiers. TCRdb redid the calling of the PCR reads with MiXCR, one entry per CDR3 protein. The repertoire has roughly 200,000 distinct CDR3 sequences, over 25% of them found once; the top ten carry nearly 3.5%. CDR1 and CDR2 (germline): SGHRS, YFSETQ. There are 16 residues in the CDR3. The receptor was isolated from a girl between 2 and 17 years old with multiple sclerosis. Sequenced: blood. The V and J genes are TRBV5-1 and TRBJ2-1; 14 bases align to TRBD2. The DNA end is more similar to TRBJ2-7, so the J call may be wrong. CDR3 amino acids: CASSKTRTSGRNEQYF. The CDR3 region has the DNA TGCGCCAGCAGCAAAACCCGGACTAGCGGGAGGAATGAGCAGTACTTC.